The rows below give T cell receptor beta chains drawn from one sample of a study of T cells in Graves' hyperthyroidism and ophthalmopathy. TCRdb re-called the multiplex PCR reads through MiXCR, storing one row per CDR3 protein. The table includes around 290,000 distinct CDR3 sequences, 13% detected once. Sequencing input: blood. These receptors were taken from a woman aged 25 to 39 with Graves' hyperthyroidism that later progressed to Graves' ophthalmopathy. CDR3s include the opening cysteine and the closing phenylalanine or tryptophan. The order of the fields is D gene, J gene, V gene, clone size, CDR3 DNA, CDR3 protein. D genes are given only for firm matches. Rows give clone size only sometimes, using once, few, many, or a class for an expanded clone.

. TRBJ1-1 TRBV12-3/TRBV12-4 many TGTGCCAGCAGCTTTTATCGGGGGATGAACACTGAAGCTTTCTTT CASSFYRGMNTEAFF
TRBD2 TRBJ2-1 TRBV28 many TGTGCCAGCAGTTTCGCTAGCGGGGCATACAATGAGCAGTTCTTC CASSFASGAYNEQFF
TRBD1 TRBJ1-1 TRBV7-9 many TGTGCCAGCAGCTTAGGGGTAGAGTGGGACAGCCTTAACACTGAAGCTTTCTTT CASSLGVEWDSLNTEAFF
. TRBJ1-1 TRBV30 many TGTGCCTGGATCCCTCGGGGGGCCAAAGCTTTCTTT CAWIPRGAKAFF
. TRBJ1-5 TRBV19 few TGTGCCAGTAGTATCTTCCCTTCGGGCAATCAGCCCCAGCATTTT CASSIFPSGNQPQHF
TRBD1 TRBJ1-1 TRBV7-2 once TGTGCCAGTACTATCCGGGACAGGGACACTGAAGCTTTCTTT CASTIRDRDTEAFF
. TRBJ2-4 TRBV12-3/TRBV12-4 many TGTGCCAGCAGTCCGACGGGAGCCAAAAACATTCAGTACTTC CASSPTGAKNIQYF
TRBD1 TRBJ1-6 TRBV6-1 . TGTGCCAGCAGTGAAGGACAGGGGGCGGATTCACCCCTCCACTTT CASSEGQGADSPLHF
TRBD1 TRBJ2-7 TRBV27 . TGTGCCAGCAGTCCGTGGGGACAGTCCTACGAGCAGTACTTC CASSPWGQSYEQYF
TRBD1 TRBJ2-7 TRBV5-1 . TGCGCCAGCAGCGTGATGCTCGGGACAGGGGCCTACGAGCAGTACTTC CASSVMLGTGAYEQYF
. TRBJ2-7 TRBV28 . TGTGCCAGCAGCTACCTGACTCTCCGCTCCTACGAGCAGTACTTC CASSYLTLRSYEQYF
TRBD2 TRBJ2-5 TRBV4-1 few TGCGCCAGCAGCCAAGGGAGGGTACAGGAACCGCGGGAGGGGATCGAGACCCAGTACTTC CASSQGRVQEPREGIETQYF
. TRBJ2-5 TRBV4-3 . TGCGCCACATCGAAGGGGACTCAAGAGACCCAGTACTTC CATSKGTQETQYF
TRBD1 TRBJ2-7 TRBV3-1 many TGTGCCAGCAGCCAGACACCGGGACAGTTCTACGAGCAGTACTTC CASSQTPGQFYEQYF
TRBD1 TRBJ1-1 TRBV28 many TGTGCCAGCAGTTCCCCGGGACAGATGAACACTGAAGCTTTCTTT CASSSPGQMNTEAFF
TRBD1 TRBJ2-7 TRBV7-2 many TGTGCCAGCAGCTTAGAGGGGACAGGGGCCTATGAGCAGTACTTC CASSLEGTGAYEQYF
TRBD1 TRBJ2-7 TRBV2 many TGTGCCAGCCTCGGGGCAGGGGGCGGGAACGAGCAGTACTTC CASLGAGGGNEQYF
TRBD1 TRBJ2-6 TRBV5-1 few TGCGCCAGCTCCCGGACAGGGATTGGCTCTGGGGCCAACGTCCTGACTTTC CASSRTGIGSGANVLTF
TRBD2 TRBJ2-5 TRBV3-1 . TGTGCCAGCAGCCAAGTTGTCAGGACTAGCTCCGACCAAGAGACCCAGTACTTC CASSQVVRTSSDQETQYF
. TRBJ2-7 TRBV9 many TGTGCCAGCAGCGTAGGGGGGAGGTCCTCCTACGAGCAGTACTTC CASSVGGRSSYEQYF
TRBD1 TRBJ1-2 TRBV27 many TGTGCCAGCAGTGTCCTCCCCGGGACAGGGGGCGAGCTTGGCTACACCTTC CASSVLPGTGGELGYTF
. TRBJ2-3 TRBV7-6 many TGTGCCAGCAGCACCGAAGGGGCAGATACGCAGTATTTT CASSTEGADTQYF
TRBD2 TRBJ2-1 TRBV6-2/TRBV6-3 many TGTGCCAGCAGTACCCCGGGACTAGCGGGGGGAAGCTCCTACAATGAGCAGTTCTTC CASSTPGLAGGSSYNEQFF
TRBD1 TRBJ2-7 TRBV5-1 few TGCGCCAGCAGCCTTACACAGGGGGCCGACTACGAGCAGTACTTC CASSLTQGADYEQYF
TRBD2 TRBJ2-5 TRBV7-3 . TGTGCCAGCAGCTTGGCGGGAGGGTACCAAGAGACCCAGTACTTC CASSLAGGYQETQYF
. TRBJ2-2 TRBV7-7 . TGTGCTAGCAGCTTAACGTGGGAGATCGGGGAGCTGTTTTTT CASSLTWEIGELFF
. TRBJ2-3 TRBV27 . TGTGCCAGCCGAACGGAACGGAACGCAGATACGCAGTATTTT CASRTERNADTQYF
. TRBJ1-4 TRBV27 few TGTGCCAGCAGTAAAGACCCAGCAACTAATGAAAAACTGTTTTTT CASSKDPATNEKLFF
TRBD1 TRBJ2-7 TRBV6-1 many TGTGCCAGCAGCAGGGGGATTACCTACGAGCAGTACTTC CASSRGITYEQYF
TRBD2 TRBJ2-1 TRBV5-6 many TGTGCCAGCAGCTGGCGGGAGGGCAACTACAATGAGCAGTTCTTC CASSWREGNYNEQFF
. TRBJ2-5 TRBV2 few TGTGCCAGCATAACAGAATTGCCGGAGACCCAGTACTTC CASITELPETQYF
. TRBJ2-7 TRBV9 few TGTGCCAGCAGCGTAGGCAGGGGTGCCTACGAGCAGTACTTC CASSVGRGAYEQYF
. TRBJ2-7 TRBV13 few TGCGCCAGCAGCCAACACCGAGGCGAGCAGTACTTC CASSQHRGEQYF